The 31 T cell receptor beta chains reported below all come from one sample, sequenced in a study of beta chain features in type 1 diabetes. Since all of the isolated RNA was reverse transcribed, expressed TCRB transcripts were what got sequenced. TCRdb's copy holds only in-frame clones and misses some; the assay was immunoSEQ multiplex PCR. The sample records 300,000 to 400,000 clones, 9.5% to 12% being singletons. Input material: naive CD4+ T cells from blood. The origin of the receptors is a woman under 40 in good health.

The chain is built from TRBV6-1 and TRBJ2-7; D unclear. The CDR3 covers 11 residues. The germline V and J ends were trimmed by 1 base and 10 bases, with 8 bases remaining between them. The germline gives CDR1 MNHNS, CDR2 SASEGT. The CDR3 reads CASSEGWPQYF. The CDR3 DNA reads as TGTGCCAGCAGTGAAGGGTGGCCCCAGTACTTC.

The CDR3 coding sequence is TGTGCCTGGAGTAGCAGGCTAGCCGATGAGCAGTTCTTC. This translates into CAWSSRLADEQFF. V gene TRBV30 combines with J gene TRBJ2-1; weak D call: TRBD2 (5 bases). Trimming took off 2 bases at V and 8 bases at J, with 13 bases between the two ends. Germline V CDR1 and CDR2: GTSNPN, SVGIG (reference sequence). The CDR3 is made up of 13 amino acids.

The V gene is TRBV18, the J gene TRBJ2-2; D call uncertain. The CDR3 has 19 amino acids. CDR1 KGHSH and CDR2 LQKENI come from the germline V gene. With 0 bases removed from V and 7 bases from J, the gap between germline ends came to 24 bases. CDR3 DNA: TGTGCCAGCTCACCACCGTCTTCGCAGCCTAGTCGGGTGGTCGGGGAGCTGTTTTTT. It yields the protein CASSPPSSQPSRVVGELFF.

This clone was detected a few times. V and J are TRBV7-6 and TRBJ2-1; 11 bases match TRBD2. The germline V gene encodes CDR1 SGHVS and CDR2 FNYEAQ. This CDR3 has 16 residues. Trimming at V came to 5 bases and at J to 2 bases, leaving 5 bases not matched to a gene. The CDR3 coding sequence is TGTGCCAGCAGCCCGAATAGCGGGAGGGCCTACAATGAGCAGTTCTTC. Translated: CASSPNSGRAYNEQFF.

The rearrangement links TRBV7-9 to TRBJ1-1; the D gene is possibly TRBD1 (5 bases). From germline, CDR1 is SEHNR and CDR2 FQNEAQ (reference sequence). The CDR3 has 15 amino acids. V was cut by 5 bases and J by 3 bases, with 16 bases left in between. The CDR3 spells CASSAPGKPDTEAFF. CDR3 in DNA: TGTGCCAGCAGCGCGCCAGGGAAACCCGACACTGAAGCTTTCTTT.

The sample holds a few counts of this clone. The chain has TRBV28 and TRBJ2-3, with 9 bases matching TRBD2. J lost 5 bases, V lost 4 bases, and 13 bases had no gene match. CDR3 length: 17 residues. Germline lookup yields CDR1 MDHEN and CDR2 SYDVKM. The CDR3 coding sequence is TGTGCCAGCAGTTCCCCCTCTAGCGGGATCGGCGGAGATACGCAGTATTTT. It yields the protein CASSSPSSGIGGDTQYF.

The rearrangement uses TRBV5-6 and TRBJ1-4; 8 bases agree with TRBD1. CDR1 SGHDT and CDR2 YYEEEE come from the germline V gene. V dropped 4 bases and J dropped 8; count of bases not matched to a gene: 4. This CDR3 has 13 amino acids. CDR3 amino acids: CASSDDRGEKLFF. The CDR3 DNA reads TGTGCCAGCAGCGACGACAGGGGCGAAAAACTGTTTTTT.

The chain is built from TRBV7-9 and TRBJ2-3, with a possible D match to TRBD2 (5 bases). The germline gives CDR1 SEHNR, CDR2 FQNEAQ (reference sequence). The CDR3 extends over 16 amino acids. V was pared by 2 bases and J by 8 bases, with 20 bases between. CDR3 loop: CASSLQSASNIGTQYF. CDR3 DNA: TGTGCCAGCAGCTTACAGTCTGCTAGCAACATTGGTACGCAGTATTTT.

This clone showed up just a few times. The J gene is TRBJ1-1, the V gene TRBV7-3; a weak D match, TRBD1 (6 bases). The CDR3 is 14 amino acids. CDR1 and CDR2 (germline): SGHTA, FQGTGA. Trimming took off 6 bases at V and 4 bases at J, with 15 bases between the two ends. Written as DNA, the CDR3 is TGTGCCAGCAGTCAAGGGGGTTTTTCCACTGAAGCTTTCTTT. This codes for CASSQGGFSTEAFF.

The rearrangement joins TRBV19 to TRBJ1-4; D remains unclear. V gave up 6 bases and J gave up 7 bases, with 18 bases separating them. Germline CDR1 and CDR2: LNHDA and SQIVND (reference sequence). The CDR3 runs 15 residues. CDR3 nucleotide sequence: TGTGCCAGTAGGGATCCGGGATCTCGGTCTGAAAAACTGTTTTTT. It is translated as CASRDPGSRSEKLFF.

The chain combines TRBV27 with TRBJ1-1; D gene uncertain. CDR1 and CDR2 from the germline V gene are MNHEY and SMNVEV (reference sequence). The CDR3 covers 13 residues. V lost 7 bases, J lost 4 bases, and 13 bases lay in between. This CDR3 is CASIRYGGTEAFF. The CDR3 nucleotides are TGTGCCAGCATTCGGTACGGTGGCACTGAAGCTTTCTTT.

This clone was observed a handful of times. This CDR3 reads CASSQDRAGNQPQHF. The CDR3 DNA reads TGTGCCAGCAGCCAAGACAGGGCTGGCAATCAGCCCCAGCATTTT. The V call is TRBV4-2, the J call TRBJ1-5; the D gene is possibly TRBD1 (5 bases). CDR3 size: 15 residues. V lost 0 bases and J 2 bases, leaving 8 bases between the germline ends. The germline gives CDR1 LGHNA, CDR2 YNFKEQ.

There are a few counts of this clone. The same CDR3 can be traced to other DNA sequences in this sample. The CDR3 here is CASSLTGSGANVLTF. In DNA, the CDR3 is TGTGCCAGCAGTCTCACGGGGTCTGGGGCCAACGTCCTGACTTTC. This chain joins TRBV28 and TRBJ2-6, with a tentative D call TRBD2 (5 bases). The V gene's germline CDR1 is MDHEN and CDR2 SYDVKM. The V end lost 5 bases, the J end lost 1 base, and 9 bases lay between the germline ends. The CDR3 is made up of 15 amino acids.

V and J are TRBV18 and TRBJ2-3, with a tentative D call TRBD2 (5 bases). V shed 4 bases and J shed 6 bases, with 14 bases lying between them. Germline V lookup: CDR1 KGHSH, CDR2 LQKENI. The CDR3 spans 14 residues. This CDR3 reads CASSLSERADTQYF. CDR3 bases: TGTGCCAGCTCACTCTCGGAGAGGGCGGATACGCAGTATTTT. The variable domain in full, with the rest retrieved from reference TRBV18 and TRBJ2-3, is NAGVMQNPRHLVRRRGQEARLRCSPMKGHSHVYWYRQLPEEGLKFMVYLQKENIIDESGMPKERFSAEFPKEGPSILRIQQVVRGDSAAYFCASSLSERADTQYFGPGTRLTVL.

The chain has TRBV18 and TRBJ2-7; 12 nucleotides align to TRBD1. This CDR3 is built from 14 residues. Germline trimming cut 5 bases from V and 5 bases from J; bases unmatched to any gene: 4. In germline, CDR1 is KGHSH, CDR2 LQKENI. The CDR3 sequence: CASSTGTGGDEQYF. Written as DNA, the CDR3 is TGTGCCAGCTCAACCGGGACAGGGGGCGACGAGCAGTACTTC.

The genes are TRBV29-1 and TRBJ2-5; D is possibly TRBD2 (6 bases). V was cut by 7 bases and J by 9 bases, with 21 bases left in between. The CDR3 extends over 13 amino acids. Germline values: CDR1 SQVTM, CDR2 ANQGSEA. CDR3 residues: CSGLGDVWEAQYF. The CDR3, as DNA: TGCAGCGGGCTGGGGGACGTATGGGAGGCCCAGTACTTC.

Comment on this clone: Other DNA sequences in the same sample also yield this CDR3. The gene calls are TRBV30 and TRBJ1-5; D is possibly TRBD1 (6 bases). Germline assignment: CDR1 GTSNPN and CDR2 SVGIG (reference sequence). The CDR3 sequence is 13 residues long. V gave up 0 bases and J gave up 7 bases, with 10 bases separating them. CDR3 sequence reads: CAWSVRGKQPQHF. The CDR3 DNA reads as TGTGCCTGGAGTGTCAGGGGAAAGCAGCCCCAGCATTTT.

This clone appeared a few times. V gene TRBV2 combines with J gene TRBJ2-6, with D unclear. This CDR3 has 14 residues. V was pared by 5 bases and J by 1 base, with 6 bases between. Germline CDR1 reads SNHLY; CDR2 reads FYNNEI. CDR3 in DNA: TGTGCCAGCAGTCAGGTTTCTGGGGCCAACGTCCTGACTTTC. This codes for CASSQVSGANVLTF.

Only a few counts were recorded for this clone. The chain has TRBV2 and TRBJ1-1, with 8 bases fitting TRBD1. This CDR3 has 14 residues. The junction had 6 bases not matched to a gene; V was cut back by 4 bases and J by 5 bases. The germline V gene has CDR1 SNHLY and CDR2 FYNNEI. CDR3 sequence (DNA): TGTGCCAGCAGTGTAGACAGGGGAAGGACTGAAGCTTTCTTT. Its protein is CASSVDRGRTEAFF.

This clone appeared a few times. The chain links TRBV7-9 to TRBJ1-2; no definite D call. Trimming shortened V by 1 base and J by 7 bases, and 4 bases separated the two germline ends. This CDR3 has 11 residues. Germline values: CDR1 SEHNR, CDR2 FQNEAQ (reference sequence). In DNA, the CDR3 is TGTGCCAGCAGCTTAGACTCTGGCTACACCTTC. Amino acid sequence: CASSLDSGYTF.

This clone was recorded a few times. CDR3: CSARAQGMQYF. The CDR3, as DNA: TGCAGTGCTAGGGCACAGGGGATGCAGTACTTC. This chain connects TRBV20-1 to TRBJ2-7; 7 positions agree with TRBD1. Looked up from germline, CDR1 is DFQATT and CDR2 is SNEGSKA (reference sequence). V shed 3 bases, J shed 9 bases, and the junction held 5 bases outside the gene matches. The CDR3 runs 11 residues.

This clone was found once. V is TRBV2 and J is TRBJ2-7, with a weak D call TRBD1 (6 bases). CDR1 and CDR2 from the germline V gene are SNHLY and FYNNEI. This CDR3 region has 12 residues. The germline V and J ends were trimmed by 9 bases and 2 bases, with 11 bases remaining between them. The CDR3: CASRTGTYEQYF. The CDR3 DNA sequence: TGTGCCAGTAGAACAGGGACCTACGAGCAGTACTTC.

The sample holds a few counts of this clone. The chain combines TRBV27 with TRBJ2-3, with D maybe TRBD2 (5 bases). The CDR3 runs 15 residues. Germline loops: CDR1 MNHEY, CDR2 SMNVEV (reference sequence). With 8 bases removed from V and 2 bases from J, the gap between germline ends came to 17 bases. The CDR3, as DNA: TGTGCCAGCTCCCTATCCGGGAACCCCACAGATACGCAGTATTTT. It specifies CASSLSGNPTDTQYF.

This sequence joins TRBV5-1 and TRBJ1-1, with D perhaps TRBD1 (5 bases). V was shortened by 0 bases and J by 4 bases, with 10 bases between the two germline ends. Looked up from germline, CDR1 is SGHRS and CDR2 is YFSETQ. The CDR3 consists of 14 residues. CDR3 bases: TGCGCCAGCAGCTTGGCAGGGCGGCTCACTGAAGCTTTCTTT. Its translation is CASSLAGRLTEAFF.

This clone was observed a few times. The chain carries TRBV6-1 and TRBJ2-5; 7 bases match TRBD2. This CDR3 contains 16 residues. Germline CDR1 reads MNHNS; CDR2 reads SASEGT. Germline trimming cut 2 bases from V and 0 bases from J; bases unmatched to any gene: 6. The CDR3: CASSERSSGYQETQYF. As DNA, the CDR3 is TGTGCCAGCAGTGAACGGTCTAGCGGATACCAAGAGACCCAGTACTTC.

This clone has a handful of counts. The V and J genes are TRBV19 and TRBJ2-7, with 9 bases aligning to TRBD1. This CDR3 has 13 residues. V dropped 3 bases and J dropped 5; count of bases not matched to a gene: 2. The germline V gene has CDR1 LNHDA and CDR2 SQIVND (reference sequence). The CDR3 loop reads CASSIDRGNEQYF. CDR3 DNA: TGTGCCAGTAGTATCGACAGGGGGAACGAGCAGTACTTC.

This clone was picked up a small number of times. The chain employs TRBV28 and TRBJ2-1, with 7 positions matching TRBD2. Losses at the gene ends were 3 bases for V and 5 bases for J; bases not matched to a gene: 4. CDR1 and CDR2 (germline): MDHEN, SYDVKM. CDR3 size: 14 residues. For the CDR3, the DNA is TGTGCCAGCAGTTTGACTAGCTGGGACAATGAGCAGTTCTTC. Translation: CASSLTSWDNEQFF.

This clone has just a few counts. This rearrangement joins TRBV29-1 to TRBJ2-7, with TRBD2 matching 7 bases. Germline CDR1 and CDR2: SQVTM and ANQGSEA. The CDR3 is made up of 16 amino acids. The V and J ends lost 6 bases and 6 bases, in that order; junction bases with no gene match: 20. This chain's CDR3 is CSVAREVTGLDGEQYF. In DNA form, the CDR3 reads TGCAGCGTCGCCCGGGAGGTAACTGGACTAGACGGCGAGCAGTACTTC.

This clone was seen a few times. The same CDR3 is also encoded by other DNA sequences in this sample. This rearrangement joins TRBV11-1 to TRBJ2-6, with 7 bases that match TRBD2. The CDR3 extends over 15 amino acids. Germline V gives CDR1 SGHAT, CDR2 FQDESV (reference sequence). Trimming took 3 bases from V and 2 from J; bases not matched to a gene: 1. The CDR3 DNA follows: TGTGCCAGCAGCTTCGGGGGGACTGGGGCCAACGTCCTGACTTTC. Its translation is CASSFGGTGANVLTF.

This clone was picked up a small number of times. V and J are TRBV28 and TRBJ2-5; 8 positions match TRBD1. This CDR3 is built from 14 residues. V lost 5 bases and J lost 0; bases outside the gene matches: 2. Germline-derived CDR1 and CDR2 are MDHEN and SYDVKM. Here the CDR3 DNA reads TGTGCCAGCAGTGCAGGGGGCTACCAAGAGACCCAGTACTTC. It translates to CASSAGGYQETQYF.

This chain connects TRBV4-2 to TRBJ2-1; TRBD2 matches at 10 bases. V was clipped by 8 bases and J by 5 bases; unmatched bases: 9. CDR1 is LGHNA, CDR2 YNFKEQ, per germline. The CDR3 sequence is 15 residues long. The CDR3 coding sequence is TGTGCCAGCGGAACTAGCGGGGTCTGGGACAATGAGCAGTTCTTC. It is translated as CASGTSGVWDNEQFF.